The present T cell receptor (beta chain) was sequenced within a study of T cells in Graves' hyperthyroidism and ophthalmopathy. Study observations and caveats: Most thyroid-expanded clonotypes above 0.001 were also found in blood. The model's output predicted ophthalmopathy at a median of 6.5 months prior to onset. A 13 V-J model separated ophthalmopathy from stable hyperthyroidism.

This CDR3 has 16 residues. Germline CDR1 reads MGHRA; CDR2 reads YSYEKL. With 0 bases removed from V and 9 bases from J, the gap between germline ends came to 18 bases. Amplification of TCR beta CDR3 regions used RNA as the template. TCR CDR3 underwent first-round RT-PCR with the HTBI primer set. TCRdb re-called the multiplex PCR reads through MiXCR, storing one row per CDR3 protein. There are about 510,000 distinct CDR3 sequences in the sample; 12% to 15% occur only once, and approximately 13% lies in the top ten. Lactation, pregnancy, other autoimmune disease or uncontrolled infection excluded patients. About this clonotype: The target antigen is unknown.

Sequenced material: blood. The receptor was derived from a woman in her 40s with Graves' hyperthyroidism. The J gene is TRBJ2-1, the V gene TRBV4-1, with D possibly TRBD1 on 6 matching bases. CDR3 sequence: CASSQEGDTGTGEQFF. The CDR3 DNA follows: TGCGCCAGCAGCCAAGAAGGGGACACCGGTACGGGTGAGCAGTTCTTC.